This TCR beta chain came from a study of blood T cells in healthy people across ages. Findings and limits, study-wide: Significant beta diversity loss was already apparent by age around 36, declining roughly linearly.

For the second PCR, which ran for roughly 6 to 11 cycles, a sample-barcoded 5' primer and a J-beta primer mix were used. Every individual sample yielded 3 million or more paired-end reads (each containing CDR3). MiXCR was run by TCRdb on the 5' RACE reads, yielding one entry per CDR3 protein. Altogether some 1.7 million distinct CDR3 sequences are present, approximately 30% being singletons, with the ten largest covering 7.7%. This clonotype has only a few counts. Its cognate antigen is unknown. The CDR3 has 17 residues. Trimming shortened V by 5 bases and J by 0 bases, and 20 bases separated the two germline ends. Germline values: CDR1 SQVTM, CDR2 ANQGSEA. Staff drew around 10 milliliters of peripheral blood from each donor. Each sample had at least 6.5 million PBMCs isolated.

This sequence originates from a woman in her twenties or thirties in good health. The sample taken for sequencing was blood. The chain is built from TRBV29-1 and TRBJ1-5; TRBD1 might be the D (6 bases). The CDR3 sequence: CSVRNSRDTSSNQPQHF. Here the CDR3 DNA reads TGCAGCGTTAGAAACAGTCGGGACACTTCTAGCAATCAGCCCCAGCATTTT.